The present T cell receptor beta chain was sequenced within a study of cytomegalovirus exposure and HLA in healthy donors. On the study more broadly: Most genotyped donors, over 70% of about 400, had Caucasian-associated genetic ancestry. Points from the study as a whole: The classifier reportedly diagnosed cytomegalovirus status with high specificity and sensitivity.

J lost 0 bases, V lost 2 bases, and 5 bases had no gene match. The CDR3 is 17 amino acids. Germline V lookup: CDR1 SGHRS, CDR2 YFSETQ. On this clone itself: The antigen is unknown.

It was with 60 Vbeta and 13 Jbeta primers that the PCR ran. Sequenced by immunoSEQ multiplex PCR; TCRdb stores in-frame clones only, minus some. The table records about 68,000 clones, approximately 75% of them present only once. This TCR derives from a human donor in good health. Sequencing was carried out using PBMCs. The chain uses TRBV5-1 and TRBJ2-3; TRBD2 matches at 11 bases. The CDR3 DNA sequence: TGCGCCAGCAGCTTCACGGGGACTAGCGGTAGCACAGATACGCAGTATTTT. As protein: CASSFTGTSGSTDTQYF.